This T cell receptor (beta chain) was observed in a study of breast tumors, draining lymph nodes, adjacent tissues. Study-level findings and limits: Luminal-like breast cancer showed significantly greater tumor-nontumor repertoire similarity than basal-like breast cancer did. Data only fit, rather than demonstrated, lymph node origin of most tumor T cells. Tumor repertoires ranked between lymph nodes and nontumor tissue in diversity, with V and J gene preferences.

The CDR3 contains 14 residues. The V end lost 5 bases, the J end lost 8 bases, and 15 bases lay between the germline ends. This clonotype was detected ten times or more. Its antigen remains unknown. One entry per CDR3 protein results from TCRdb running MiXCR on the multiplex PCR reads. The data show 170,000 or so distinct CDR3 sequences, approximately 33% seen once. The lymph nodes were axillary draining lymph nodes from breast cancer patients. The receptor's source is a female donor with breast cancer. Some clones in this sample may be carry-over from other donors' samples. Sequences were obtained from axillary lymph node tissue. V gene TRBV12-3 or TRBV12-4 combines with J gene TRBJ1-4, with D possibly matching TRBD1 (5 bases). In DNA form, the CDR3 reads TGTGCCAGCAGTCCATACGGGGCAGGGGAAAAACTGTTTTTT. Protein product: CASSPYGAGEKLFF.